These T cell receptor beta chains were read from a single sample in a study of blood T cell repertoires in COVID-19. The repertoire was sequenced with immunoSEQ multiplex PCR; TCRdb's copy has only in-frame clones and lacks some. This table holds about 180,000 clones, around 82% found once. The sequencing sample was made of peripheral blood. These receptors originate from a man aged 80 or over with COVID-19, enrolled during active disease. CDR3s include the opening cysteine and the closing phenylalanine or tryptophan. A D gene is named only where the DNA matches it firmly. A row's size may be missing; if present it is once, few, many or a size class.

>TRBV12-3/TRBV12-4|TRBJ2-7|NA|NA
CASSLARKVEQYF
TGTGCCAGCAGTTTAGCGCGGAAGGTCGAGCAGTACTTC
>TRBV18|TRBJ1-4|NA|TRBD1
CASSPTRGRLEKLFF
TGTGCCAGCTCACCAACGAGGGGGCGCCTTGAAAAACTGTTTTTT
>TRBV29-1|TRBJ1-1|NA|TRBD1
CSVGQGAGTEAFF
TGCAGCGTTGGCCAGGGGGCCGGAACTGAAGCTTTCTTT
>TRBV6-6|TRBJ1-1|few|NA
CASSLKANTEAFF
TGTGCCAGCAGCTTGAAAGCGAACACTGAAGCTTTCTTT
>TRBV5-8|TRBJ1-5|NA|NA
CASSLGQDGNQPQHF
TGTGCCAGCAGCTTGGGACAGGACGGGAATCAGCCCCAGCATTTT
>TRBV7-9|TRBJ1-6|once|TRBD1
CASSSWSGTGDSPLHF
TGTGCCAGCAGCTCGTGGTCCGGGACAGGGGATTCACCCCTCCACTTT
>TRBV4-3|TRBJ1-5|NA|NA
CASSQGAEQPQHF
TGCGCCAGCAGCCAGGGGGCAGAGCAGCCCCAGCATTTT
>TRBV2|TRBJ2-3|NA|TRBD1
CASSDRGYTQYF
TGTGCCAGCAGTGACAGGGGGTATACGCAGTATTTT
>TRBV5-5|TRBJ1-1|NA|NA
CASSFGTPEGAFF
TGTGCCAGCAGCTTCGGGACTCCCGAGGGAGCTTTCTTT
>TRBV18|TRBJ1-2|NA|NA
CASSPLQASNYGYTF
TGTGCCAGCTCACCCCTTCAGGCTTCTAACTATGGCTACACCTTC
>TRBV9|TRBJ2-3|NA|NA
CASSRLGRTDTQYF
TGTGCCAGCAGCCGCCTGGGCAGAACAGATACGCAGTATTTT
>TRBV9|TRBJ2-2|NA|TRBD2
CASSVALWTSGGVNTGELFF
TGTGCCAGCAGCGTAGCCCTGTGGACTAGCGGGGGGGTGAACACCGGGGAGCTGTTTTTT
>TRBV5-1|TRBJ2-7|NA|TRBD1
CASNRDSLSYEQYF
TGCGCCAGCAACCGGGACAGTTTATCCTACGAGCAGTACTTC
>TRBV27|TRBJ1-5|NA|NA
CASSLWASSNQPQHF
TGTGCCAGCAGTTTATGGGCCTCCAGCAATCAGCCCCAGCATTTT
>TRBV5-6|TRBJ1-5|NA|TRBD1
CASSRGQGLEPQHF
TGTGCCAGCAGCCGCGGACAGGGACTGGAGCCCCAGCATTTT
>TRBV5-5|TRBJ2-7|NA|TRBD1
CASSPGTGGEQYF
TGTGCCAGCAGCCCCGGGACAGGTGGAGAGCAGTACTTC
>TRBV6-1|TRBJ1-2|once|NA
CASSETMGLGYGYTF
TGTGCCAGCAGTGAAACCATGGGGCTGGGCTATGGCTACACCTTC
>TRBV18|TRBJ2-3|once|NA
CASSPRPPGDTQYF
TGTGCCAGCTCACCACGACCCCCGGGGGATACGCAGTATTTT
>TRBV5-1|TRBJ2-1|NA|TRBD1
CASSLSVQGLNNEQFF
TGCGCCAGCAGCTTATCGGTACAGGGGCTGAACAATGAGCAGTTCTTC
>TRBV19|TRBJ2-1|NA|TRBD2
CASSRGAERGAIYNEQFF
TGTGCCAGTAGTAGAGGGGCAGAGCGGGGGGCCATTTACAATGAGCAGTTCTTC
>TRBV6-1|TRBJ1-2|NA|NA
CASSEDRTYGYTF
TGTGCCAGCAGTGAAGACAGGACCTATGGCTACACCTTC
>TRBV29-1|TRBJ2-1|NA|NA
CSVELQGGVGNEQFF
TGCAGCGTTGAACTACAGGGCGGTGTGGGCAATGAGCAGTTCTTC
>TRBV7-8|TRBJ1-6|NA|TRBD1
CAAGPGGNSPLHF
TGTGCAGCCGGGCCAGGGGGAAATTCACCCCTCCACTTT
>TRBV7-2|TRBJ1-6|NA|TRBD1
CASSVGQGYSPLHF
TGTGCCAGCAGCGTGGGACAGGGGTATTCACCCCTCCACTTT
>TRBV15|TRBJ1-1|NA|NA
CATSREFPSEAFF
TGTGCCACCAGCAGAGAATTTCCCTCGGAAGCTTTCTTT
>TRBV7-8|TRBJ2-7|once|NA
CASSITAAYEQYF
TGTGCCAGCAGCATAACTGCTGCCTACGAGCAGTACTTC
>TRBV4-1|TRBJ1-4|NA|TRBD1
CASSKGQAGGGEKLFF
TGCGCCAGCAGCAAGGGACAGGCGGGTGGAGGAGAAAAACTGTTTTTT
>TRBV11-2|TRBJ2-7|NA|NA
CASSLVPGSYEQYF
TGTGCCAGCAGCTTAGTTCCAGGTTCCTACGAGCAGTACTTC
>TRBV12-3/TRBV12-4|TRBJ2-7|NA|TRBD1
CASRTGGSYEQYF
TGTGCCAGTAGGACAGGGGGGTCCTACGAGCAGTACTTC
>TRBV23-1|TRBJ1-6|NA|TRBD1
CASNTGTGGSSYNSPLHF
TGCGCCAGCAACACCGGGACAGGGGGGAGCTCCTATAATTCACCCCTCCACTTT
>TRBV19|TRBJ1-6|NA|NA
CASSTPGNSPLHF
TGTGCCAGTAGTACCCCAGGGAATTCACCCCTCCACTTT
>TRBV6-2/TRBV6-3|TRBJ2-2|NA|NA
CASSSTGYTGELFF
TGTGCCAGCAGCTCCACAGGGTACACCGGGGAGCTGTTTTTT
>TRBV5-1|TRBJ2-2|NA|NA
CASSLSGAGELFF
TGCGCCAGCAGCTTGTCCGGGGCCGGGGAGCTGTTTTTT
>TRBV2|TRBJ1-2|NA|NA
CASSVSRGGGGGYTF
TGTGCCAGCAGTGTTAGTAGGGGGGGCGGCGGCGGCTACACCTTC
>TRBV5-6|TRBJ1-3|NA|NA
CASSLGFGGQRERSTIYF
TGTGCCAGCAGCTTGGGGTTCGGTGGGCAGCGGGAAAGAAGCACCATATATTTT